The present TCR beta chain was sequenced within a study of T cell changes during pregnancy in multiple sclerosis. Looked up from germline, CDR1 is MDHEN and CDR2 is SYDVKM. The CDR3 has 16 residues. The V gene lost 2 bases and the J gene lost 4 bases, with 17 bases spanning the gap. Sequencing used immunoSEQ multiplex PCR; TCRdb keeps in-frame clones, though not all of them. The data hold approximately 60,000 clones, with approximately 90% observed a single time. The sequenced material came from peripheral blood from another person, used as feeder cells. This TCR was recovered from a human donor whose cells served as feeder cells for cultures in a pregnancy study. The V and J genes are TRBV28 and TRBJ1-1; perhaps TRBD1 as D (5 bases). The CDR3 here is CASSLLTPAGPTEAFF. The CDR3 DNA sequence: TGTGCCAGCAGTTTACTAACCCCCGCAGGGCCCACTGAAGCTTTCTTT.